The present TCR beta chain was sequenced within a study of T cell repertoires in aging, cancer and after chemotherapy. At the level of the study: Donor ages fell into six groups from 30 or younger up to 70 or older. Regarding the study as a whole: Rebound thymic output was suggested by rising median generation probability during chemotherapy in each cancer cohort.

The germline V gene encodes CDR1 DFQATT and CDR2 SNEGSKA (reference sequence). V gave up 3 bases and J gave up 0 bases; unmatched junction bases: 5. CDR3 length: 14 residues. Amplification of TCR beta used genomic DNA extracted from peripheral blood. Multiplex touch-down PCR with TRB-A/B primers amplified rearranged V-D-J TRB sequences. TCRdb reprocessed the multiplex PCR reads with MiXCR, giving one entry per CDR3 protein. The sample holds under 3,000 distinct CDR3 sequences, almost 25% seen once. Notes on this clonotype: As yet, its antigen is unknown.

The receptor's source is a human donor with a solid tumor. The specimen was blood. The V gene is TRBV20-1, the J gene TRBJ2-7; 7 bases line up with TRBD2. The CDR3 here is CSAREPGGSYEQYF. The CDR3 nucleotides are TGCAGTGCTAGGGAGCCGGGGGGCTCCTACGAGCAGTACTTC.